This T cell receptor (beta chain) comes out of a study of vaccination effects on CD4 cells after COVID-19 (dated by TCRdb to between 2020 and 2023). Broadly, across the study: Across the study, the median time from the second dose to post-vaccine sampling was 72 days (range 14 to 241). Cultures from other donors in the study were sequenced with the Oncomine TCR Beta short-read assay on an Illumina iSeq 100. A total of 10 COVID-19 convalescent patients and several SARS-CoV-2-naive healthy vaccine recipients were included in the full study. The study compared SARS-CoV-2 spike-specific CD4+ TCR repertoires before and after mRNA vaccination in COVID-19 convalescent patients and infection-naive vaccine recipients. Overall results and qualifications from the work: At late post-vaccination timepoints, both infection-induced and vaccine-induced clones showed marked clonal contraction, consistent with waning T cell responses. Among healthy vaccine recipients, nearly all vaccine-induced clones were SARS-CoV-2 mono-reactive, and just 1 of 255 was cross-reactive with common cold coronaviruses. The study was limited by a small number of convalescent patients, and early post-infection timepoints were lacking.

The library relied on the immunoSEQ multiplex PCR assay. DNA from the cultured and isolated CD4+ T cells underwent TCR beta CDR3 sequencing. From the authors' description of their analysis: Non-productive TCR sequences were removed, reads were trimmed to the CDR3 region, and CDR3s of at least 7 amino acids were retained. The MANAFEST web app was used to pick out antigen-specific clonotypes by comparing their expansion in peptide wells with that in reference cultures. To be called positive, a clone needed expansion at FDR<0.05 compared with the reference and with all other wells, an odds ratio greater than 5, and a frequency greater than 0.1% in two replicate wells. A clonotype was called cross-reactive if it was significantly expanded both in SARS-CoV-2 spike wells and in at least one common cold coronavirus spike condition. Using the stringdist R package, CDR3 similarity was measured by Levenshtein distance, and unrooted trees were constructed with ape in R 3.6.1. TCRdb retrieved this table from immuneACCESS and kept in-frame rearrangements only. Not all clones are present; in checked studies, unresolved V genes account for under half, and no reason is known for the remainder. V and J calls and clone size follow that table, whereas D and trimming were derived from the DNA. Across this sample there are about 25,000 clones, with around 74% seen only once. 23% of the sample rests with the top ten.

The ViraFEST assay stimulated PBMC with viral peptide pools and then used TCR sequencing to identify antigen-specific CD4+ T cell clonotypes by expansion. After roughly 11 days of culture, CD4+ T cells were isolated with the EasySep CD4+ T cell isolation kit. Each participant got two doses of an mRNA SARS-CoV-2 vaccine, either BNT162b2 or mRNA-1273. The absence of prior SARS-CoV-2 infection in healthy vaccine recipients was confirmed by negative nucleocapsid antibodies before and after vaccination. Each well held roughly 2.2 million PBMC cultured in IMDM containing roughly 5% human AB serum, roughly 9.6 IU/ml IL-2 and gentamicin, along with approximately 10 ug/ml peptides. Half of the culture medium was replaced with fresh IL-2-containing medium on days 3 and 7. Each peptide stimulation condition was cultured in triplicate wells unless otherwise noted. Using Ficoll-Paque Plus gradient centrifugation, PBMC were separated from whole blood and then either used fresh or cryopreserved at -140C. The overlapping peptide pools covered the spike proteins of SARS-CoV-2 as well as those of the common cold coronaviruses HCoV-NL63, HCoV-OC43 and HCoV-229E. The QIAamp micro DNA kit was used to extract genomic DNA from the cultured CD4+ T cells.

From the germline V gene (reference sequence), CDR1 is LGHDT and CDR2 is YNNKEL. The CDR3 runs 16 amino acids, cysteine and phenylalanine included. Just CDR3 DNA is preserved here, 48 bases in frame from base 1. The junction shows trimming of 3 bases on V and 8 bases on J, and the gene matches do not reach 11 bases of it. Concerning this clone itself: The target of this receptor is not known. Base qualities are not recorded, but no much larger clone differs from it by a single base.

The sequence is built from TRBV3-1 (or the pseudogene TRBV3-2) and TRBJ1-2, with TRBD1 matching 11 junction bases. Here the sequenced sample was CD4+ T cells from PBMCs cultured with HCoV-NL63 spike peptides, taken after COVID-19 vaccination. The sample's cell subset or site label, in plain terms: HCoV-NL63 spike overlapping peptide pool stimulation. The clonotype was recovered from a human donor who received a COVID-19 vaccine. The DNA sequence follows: TGTGCCAGCAGCCACCACTTAGGACAGGGGGCTTGGGGCTACACCTTC. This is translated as CASSHHLGQGAWGYTF.